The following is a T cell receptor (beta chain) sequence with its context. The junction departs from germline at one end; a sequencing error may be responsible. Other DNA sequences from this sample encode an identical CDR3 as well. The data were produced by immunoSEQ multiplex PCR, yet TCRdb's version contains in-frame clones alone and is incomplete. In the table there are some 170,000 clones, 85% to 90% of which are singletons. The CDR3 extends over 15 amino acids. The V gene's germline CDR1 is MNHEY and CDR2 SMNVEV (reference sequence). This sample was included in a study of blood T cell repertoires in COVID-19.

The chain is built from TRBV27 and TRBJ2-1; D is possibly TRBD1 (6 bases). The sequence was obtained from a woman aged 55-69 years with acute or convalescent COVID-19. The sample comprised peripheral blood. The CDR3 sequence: CASSSVLYRDNEQFF. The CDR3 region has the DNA TGCGCCAGCAGTTCCGTCCTATACAGGGATAATGAGCAGTTCTTC.